This entry features one T cell receptor beta chain sequence. One entry per CDR3 protein, called by TCRdb with MiXCR from the 5' RACE reads. Of hundreds of thousands of distinct CDR3 sequences in the sample, less than 25% were seen once. The data were obtained in a study of T-cell memory formation after mild COVID-19. The CDR3 is 16 amino acids. CDR1 and CDR2 (germline): SNHLY, FYNNEI. Losses at the gene ends were 7 bases for V and 0 bases for J; bases not matched to a gene: 7. The sample was PBMCs or a T cell subset sorted from them (not recorded which). This receptor was taken from an adult woman who had mild COVID-19 (a few samples of this study predate the infection). Cell type and time point are not known. The rearrangement joins TRBV2 to TRBJ1-5; 9 bases agree with TRBD1. The CDR3 DNA reads as TGTGCCAGCATCCGGGACAGGGACTATAGCAATCAGCCCCAGCATTTT. Protein: CASIRDRDYSNQPQHF.